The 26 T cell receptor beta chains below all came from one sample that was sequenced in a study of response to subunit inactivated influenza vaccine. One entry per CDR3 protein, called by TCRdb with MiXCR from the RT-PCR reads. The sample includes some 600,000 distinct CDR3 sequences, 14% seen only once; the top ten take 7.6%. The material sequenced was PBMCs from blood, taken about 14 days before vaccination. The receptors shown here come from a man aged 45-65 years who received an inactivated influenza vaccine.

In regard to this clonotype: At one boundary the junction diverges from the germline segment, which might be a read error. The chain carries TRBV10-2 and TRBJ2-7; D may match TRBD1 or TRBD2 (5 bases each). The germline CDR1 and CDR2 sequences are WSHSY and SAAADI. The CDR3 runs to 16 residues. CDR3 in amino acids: CASSESYRSSGGDQTF. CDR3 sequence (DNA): TGCGCCAGCAGTGAGTCTTATCGGTCTAGTGGGGGTGATCAAACGTTC.

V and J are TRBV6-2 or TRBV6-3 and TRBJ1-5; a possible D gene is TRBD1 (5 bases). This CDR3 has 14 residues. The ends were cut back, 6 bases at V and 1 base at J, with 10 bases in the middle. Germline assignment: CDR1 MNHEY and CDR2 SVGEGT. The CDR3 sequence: CASRQDPSNQPQHF. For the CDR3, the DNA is TGTGCCAGCAGACAGGATCCGAGCAATCAGCCCCAGCATTTT.

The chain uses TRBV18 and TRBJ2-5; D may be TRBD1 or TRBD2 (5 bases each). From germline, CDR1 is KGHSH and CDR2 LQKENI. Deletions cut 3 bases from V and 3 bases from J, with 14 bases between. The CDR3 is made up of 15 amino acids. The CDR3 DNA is TGTGCCAGCTCACCCGAACGGGGCGGCAAAGAGACCCAGTACTTC. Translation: CASSPERGGKETQYF.

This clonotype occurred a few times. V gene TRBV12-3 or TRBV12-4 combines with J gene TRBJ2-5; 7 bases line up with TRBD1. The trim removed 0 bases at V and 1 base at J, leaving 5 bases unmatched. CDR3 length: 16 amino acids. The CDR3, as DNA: TGTGCCAGCAGTTTAGCGAACAGGGGCTCCCAAGAGACCCAGTACTTC. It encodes CASSLANRGSQETQYF.

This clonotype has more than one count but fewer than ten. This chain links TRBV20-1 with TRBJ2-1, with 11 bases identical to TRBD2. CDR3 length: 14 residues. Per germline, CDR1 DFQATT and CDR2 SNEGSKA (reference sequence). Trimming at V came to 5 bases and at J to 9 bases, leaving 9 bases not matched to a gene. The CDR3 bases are TGCAGTGCTCCACTAGCGGGAGAAAGGAGTGAGCAGTTCTTC. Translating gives CSAPLAGERSEQFF.

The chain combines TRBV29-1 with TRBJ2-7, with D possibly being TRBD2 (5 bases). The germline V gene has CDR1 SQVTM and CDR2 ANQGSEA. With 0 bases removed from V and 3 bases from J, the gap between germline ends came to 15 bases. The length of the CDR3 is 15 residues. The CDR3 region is CSVEDRGSASYEQYF. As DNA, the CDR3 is TGCAGCGTTGAAGATCGTGGTAGCGCCAGCTACGAGCAGTACTTC.

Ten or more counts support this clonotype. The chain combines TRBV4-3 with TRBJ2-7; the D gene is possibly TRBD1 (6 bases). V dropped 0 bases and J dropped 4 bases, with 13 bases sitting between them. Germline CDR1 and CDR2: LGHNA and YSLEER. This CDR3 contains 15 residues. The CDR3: CASSQEATGSYEQYF. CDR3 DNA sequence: TGCGCCAGCAGCCAAGAGGCGACAGGATCGTACGAGCAGTACTTC.

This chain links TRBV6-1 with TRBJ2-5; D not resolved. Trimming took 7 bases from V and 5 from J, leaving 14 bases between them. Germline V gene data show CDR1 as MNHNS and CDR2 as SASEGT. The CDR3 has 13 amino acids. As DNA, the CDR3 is TGTGCCAGCACGACGACCGGGCCTGAGACCCAGTACTTC. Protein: CASTTTGPETQYF.

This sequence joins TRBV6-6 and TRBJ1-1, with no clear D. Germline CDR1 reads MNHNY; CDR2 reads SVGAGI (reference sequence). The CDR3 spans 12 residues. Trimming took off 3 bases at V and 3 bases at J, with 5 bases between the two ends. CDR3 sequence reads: CASSYGDTEAFF. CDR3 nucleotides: TGTGCCAGCAGTTATGGGGACACTGAAGCTTTCTTT.

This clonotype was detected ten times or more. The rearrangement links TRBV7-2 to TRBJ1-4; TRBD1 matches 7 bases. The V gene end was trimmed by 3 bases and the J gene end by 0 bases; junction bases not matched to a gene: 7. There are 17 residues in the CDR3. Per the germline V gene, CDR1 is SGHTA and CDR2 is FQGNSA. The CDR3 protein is CASSLGQSFATNEKLFF. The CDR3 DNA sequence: TGTGCCAGCAGCTTGGGACAGAGCTTCGCAACTAATGAAAAACTGTTTTTT.

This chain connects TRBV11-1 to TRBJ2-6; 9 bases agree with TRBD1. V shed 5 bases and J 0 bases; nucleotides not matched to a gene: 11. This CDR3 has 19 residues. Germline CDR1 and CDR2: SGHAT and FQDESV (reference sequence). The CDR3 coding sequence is TGTGCCAGCAGCGTATATCCGGGACAGGGCGACTCTGGGGCCAACGTCCTGACTTTC. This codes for CASSVYPGQGDSGANVLTF.

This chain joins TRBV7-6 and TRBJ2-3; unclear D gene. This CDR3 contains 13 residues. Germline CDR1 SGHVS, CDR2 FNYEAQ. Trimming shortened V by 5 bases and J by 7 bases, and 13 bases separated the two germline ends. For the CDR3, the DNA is TGTGCCAGCAGCGCGGTCGTGGGGAATACGCAGTATTTT. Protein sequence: CASSAVVGNTQYF. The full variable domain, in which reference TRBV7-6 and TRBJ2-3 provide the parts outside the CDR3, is GAGVSQSPRYKVTKRGQDVALRCDPISGHVSLYWYRQALGQGPEFLTYFNYEAQQDKSGLPNDRFSAERPEGSISTLTIQRTEQRDSAMYRCASSAVVGNTQYFGPGTRLTVL.

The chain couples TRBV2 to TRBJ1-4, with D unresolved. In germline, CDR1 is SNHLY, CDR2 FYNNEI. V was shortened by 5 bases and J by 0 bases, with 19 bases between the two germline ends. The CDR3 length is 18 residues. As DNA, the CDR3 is TGTGCCAGCAGTCCCCGCCGACAAACCGCCGCAACTAATGAAAAACTGTTTTTT. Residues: CASSPRRQTAATNEKLFF. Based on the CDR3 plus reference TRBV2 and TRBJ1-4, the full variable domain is EPEVTQTPSHQVTQMGQEVILRCVPISNHLYFYWYRQILGQKVEFLVSFYNNEISEKSEIFDDQFSVERPDGSNFTLKIRSTKLEDSAMYFCASSPRRQTAATNEKLFFGSGTQLSVL.

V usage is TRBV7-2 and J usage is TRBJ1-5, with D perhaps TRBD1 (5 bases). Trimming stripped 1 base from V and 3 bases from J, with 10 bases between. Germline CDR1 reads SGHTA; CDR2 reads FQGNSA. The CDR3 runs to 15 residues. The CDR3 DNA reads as TGTGCCAGCAGCTTAGGGTACAGGTCCAATCAGCCCCAGCATTTT. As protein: CASSLGYRSNQPQHF.

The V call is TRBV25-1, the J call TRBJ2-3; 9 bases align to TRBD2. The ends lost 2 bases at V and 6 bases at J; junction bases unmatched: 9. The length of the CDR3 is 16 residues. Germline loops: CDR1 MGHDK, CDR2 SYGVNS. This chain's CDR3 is CASSETLRGGSDTQYF. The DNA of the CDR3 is TGTGCCAGCAGTGAAACTCTGCGGGGGGGCTCTGATACGCAGTATTTT.

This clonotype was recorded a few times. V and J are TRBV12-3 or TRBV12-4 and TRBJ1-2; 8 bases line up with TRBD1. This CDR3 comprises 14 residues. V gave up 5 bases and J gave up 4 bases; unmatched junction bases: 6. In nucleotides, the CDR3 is TGTGCCAGCAGTCCTGGACAGGGCGTCTATGGCTACACCTTC. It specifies CASSPGQGVYGYTF.

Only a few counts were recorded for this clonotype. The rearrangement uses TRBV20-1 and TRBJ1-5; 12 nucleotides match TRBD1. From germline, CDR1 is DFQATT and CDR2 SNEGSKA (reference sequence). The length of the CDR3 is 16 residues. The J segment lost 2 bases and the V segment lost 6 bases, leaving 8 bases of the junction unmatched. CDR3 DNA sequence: TGCAGTGCCCGAGGGACAGGGGGCCGGGGCAATCAGCCCCAGCATTTT. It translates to CSARGTGGRGNQPQHF.

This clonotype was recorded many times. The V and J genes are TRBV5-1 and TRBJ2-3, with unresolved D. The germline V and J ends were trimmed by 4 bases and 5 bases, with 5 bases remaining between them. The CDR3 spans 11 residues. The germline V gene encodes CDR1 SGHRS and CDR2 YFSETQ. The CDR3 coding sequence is TGCGCCAGCAGCCAGCGAGATACGCAGTATTTT. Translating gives CASSQRDTQYF.

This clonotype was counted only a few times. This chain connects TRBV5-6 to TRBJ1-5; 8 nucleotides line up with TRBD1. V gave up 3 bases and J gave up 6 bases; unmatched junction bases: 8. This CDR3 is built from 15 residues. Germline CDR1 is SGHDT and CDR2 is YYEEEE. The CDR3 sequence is CASSYDGGQAQPQHF. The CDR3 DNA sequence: TGTGCCAGCAGCTACGACGGGGGACAGGCTCAGCCCCAGCATTTT.

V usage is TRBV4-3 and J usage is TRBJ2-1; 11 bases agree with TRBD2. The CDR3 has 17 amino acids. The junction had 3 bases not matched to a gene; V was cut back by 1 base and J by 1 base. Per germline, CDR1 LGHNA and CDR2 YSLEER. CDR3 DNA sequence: TGCGCCAGCAGCCAAGCCCGACTAGCGGGATCCTACAATGAGCAGTTCTTC. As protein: CASSQARLAGSYNEQFF.

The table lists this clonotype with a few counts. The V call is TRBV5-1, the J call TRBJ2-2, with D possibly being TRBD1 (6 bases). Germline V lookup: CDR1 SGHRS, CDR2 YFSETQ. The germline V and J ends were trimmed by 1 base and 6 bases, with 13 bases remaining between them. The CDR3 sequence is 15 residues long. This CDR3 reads CASSLQGLSPGELFF. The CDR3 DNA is TGCGCCAGCAGCTTGCAGGGGCTCTCGCCCGGGGAGCTGTTTTTT.

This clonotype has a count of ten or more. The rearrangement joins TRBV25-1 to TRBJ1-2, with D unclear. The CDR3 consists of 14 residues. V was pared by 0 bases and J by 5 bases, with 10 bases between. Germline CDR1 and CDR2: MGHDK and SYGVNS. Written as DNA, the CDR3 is TGTGCCAGCAGTGAATATTCCAAGGGATATGGCTACACCTTC. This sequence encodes CASSEYSKGYGYTF.

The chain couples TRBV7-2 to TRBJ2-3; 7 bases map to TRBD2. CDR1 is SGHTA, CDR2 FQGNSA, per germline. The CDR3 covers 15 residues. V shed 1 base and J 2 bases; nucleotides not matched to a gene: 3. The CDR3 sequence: CASSLVRGVTDTQYF. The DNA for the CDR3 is TGTGCCAGCAGCTTAGTTCGGGGGGTCACAGATACGCAGTATTTT.

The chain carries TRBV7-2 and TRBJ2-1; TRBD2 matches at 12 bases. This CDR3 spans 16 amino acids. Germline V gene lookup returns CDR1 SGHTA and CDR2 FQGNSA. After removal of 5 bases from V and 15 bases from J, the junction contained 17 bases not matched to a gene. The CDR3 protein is CASSPLLAGGPISLFF. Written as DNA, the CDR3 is TGTGCCAGCAGCCCACTCCTAGCGGGAGGGCCGATTAGTCTGTTCTTC.

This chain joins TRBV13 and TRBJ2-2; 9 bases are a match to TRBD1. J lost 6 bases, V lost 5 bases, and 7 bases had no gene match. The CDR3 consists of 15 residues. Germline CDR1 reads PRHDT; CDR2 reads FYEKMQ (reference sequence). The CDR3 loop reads CASSLQGAVAGELFF. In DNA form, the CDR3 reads TGTGCCAGCAGCCTACAGGGGGCCGTGGCCGGGGAGCTGTTTTTT. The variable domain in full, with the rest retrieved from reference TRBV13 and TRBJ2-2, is AAGVIQSPRHLIKEKRETATLKCYPIPRHDTVYWYQQGPGQDPQFLISFYEKMQSDKGSIPDRFSAQQFSDYHSELNMSSLELGDSALYFCASSLQGAVAGELFFGEGSRLTVL.

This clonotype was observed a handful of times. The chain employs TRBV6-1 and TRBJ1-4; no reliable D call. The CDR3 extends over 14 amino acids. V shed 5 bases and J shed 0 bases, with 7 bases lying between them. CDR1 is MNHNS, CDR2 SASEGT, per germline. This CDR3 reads CASSRHATNEKLFF. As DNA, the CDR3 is TGTGCCAGCAGTCGTCATGCAACTAATGAAAAACTGTTTTTT.